A selection of T cell receptor beta chains follows, all from one sample in a study of Graves' ophthalmopathy and Graves' hyperthyroidism. TCRdb redid the calling of the multiplex PCR reads with MiXCR, one entry per CDR3 protein. The profile shows almost 400,000 distinct CDR3 sequences, around 19% of them singletons. The sequenced sample consisted of peripheral blood. The source of these receptors is a woman aged 18-35 years with Graves' ophthalmopathy. Both conserved end residues are part of each CDR3. A D gene is named only where the DNA matches it firmly. Size is stated for part of the rows, as once, few or many counts, or as a class when the clone is expanded.

j_call v_call d_call cdr3_length clone_size cdr3_aa cdr3_nt
TRBJ2-7 TRBV28 . 13 many CASSLIRVDEQYF TGTGCCAGCAGTCTCATTCGGGTAGACGAGCAGTACTTC
TRBJ1-1 TRBV6-2/TRBV6-3 . 13 many CASSYQSSTEAFF TGTGCCAGCAGTTACCAGTCTAGCACTGAAGCTTTCTTT
TRBJ1-3 TRBV5-1 . 16 . CASSGLGRSSGNTIYF TGCGCCAGCAGCGGCCTGGGACGGTCCTCTGGAAACACCATATATTTT
TRBJ2-7 TRBV6-2/TRBV6-3 . 14 few CASRRGVGEDEQYF TGTGCCAGCAGACGAGGGGTGGGGGAAGACGAGCAGTACTTC
TRBJ2-7 TRBV28 TRBD1 14 many CASSTGQGAYEQYF TGTGCCAGCAGTACGGGACAGGGTGCCTACGAGCAGTACTTC
TRBJ1-6 TRBV6-1 . 17 many CASSDRPKTPRNSPLHF TGTGCCAGCAGTGATAGACCTAAAACCCCTCGTAATTCACCCCTCCACTTT
TRBJ2-7 TRBV7-8 . 13 many CASSLKSSYEQYF TGTGCCAGCAGCCTTAAAAGCTCCTACGAGCAGTACTTC
TRBJ1-6 TRBV7-8 . 15 . CASSLGWGTNSPLHF TGTGCCAGCAGCTTAGGCTGGGGTACGAATTCACCCCTCCACTTT
TRBJ1-2 TRBV6-5 . 13 many CASSYSVFYGYTF TGTGCCAGCAGTTACTCAGTTTTCTATGGCTACACCTTC
TRBJ2-7 TRBV28 . 16 many CASRLGSGVGAYEQYF TGTGCCAGCAGATTAGGTTCGGGGGTAGGGGCCTACGAGCAGTACTTC
TRBJ1-1 TRBV12-3/TRBV12-4 . 13 many CASSLMRDTEAFF TGTGCCAGCAGTTTAATGAGGGACACTGAAGCTTTCTTT
TRBJ2-7 TRBV2 TRBD1 14 . CASSESTGGYEQYF TGTGCCAGCAGTGAGTCGACAGGGGGCTACGAGCAGTACTTC
TRBJ1-1 TRBV28 . 16 . CASSLGGVSRRTEAFF TGTGCCAGCAGTTTGGGGGGTGTTAGTCGTCGGACTGAAGCTTTCTTT
TRBJ2-5 TRBV12-3/TRBV12-4 TRBD2 18 many CASSPPPGLAGEGETQYF TGTGCCAGCAGTCCACCCCCGGGACTAGCGGGAGAGGGGGAGACCCAGTACTTC
TRBJ1-5 TRBV18 . 16 many CASSPEPAKGGQPQHF TGTGCCAGCTCACCGGAGCCGGCTAAAGGGGGTCAGCCCCAGCATTTT
TRBJ1-1 TRBV4-1 TRBD1 16 . CASSQEGGTGGTEAFF TGCGCCAGCAGCCAAGAGGGGGGAACAGGGGGGACTGAAGCTTTCTTT
TRBJ1-1 TRBV12-3/TRBV12-4 TRBD1 14 many CASQVKGQGAEAFF TGTGCCAGCCAAGTTAAGGGGCAGGGGGCTGAAGCTTTCTTT
TRBJ2-5 TRBV10-2 TRBD1 15 many CASTKGTGVRETQYF TGCGCCAGCACCAAAGGGACAGGAGTCCGGGAGACCCAGTACTTC
TRBJ2-7 TRBV3-1 . 14 few CASGRSGLRNEQYF TGTGCCAGCGGCCGATCGGGACTGCGGAACGAGCAGTACTTC
TRBJ1-2 TRBV14 . 13 many CASSLQTFYGYTF TGTGCCAGCAGCTTGCAGACTTTCTATGGCTACACCTTC
TRBJ2-2 TRBV6-2/TRBV6-3 TRBD2 15 few CASSVAGARTGELFF TGTGCCAGCAGCGTTGCGGGAGCGAGGACCGGGGAGCTGTTTTTT
TRBJ2-7 TRBV20-1 . 17 many CSASGWGSGTLSYEQYF TGCAGTGCTAGCGGTTGGGGGTCCGGGACACTGTCCTACGAGCAGTACTTC
TRBJ1-1 TRBV6-4 TRBD1 17 few CASSDWGTGGMNTEAFF TGTGCCAGCAGTGACTGGGGGACAGGGGGAATGAACACTGAAGCTTTCTTT
TRBJ2-7 TRBV2 TRBD1 15 . CASSEARGLLGEQYF TGTGCCAGCAGTGAAGCCAGGGGGCTCCTGGGCGAGCAGTACTTC
TRBJ2-7 TRBV12-3/TRBV12-4 . 12 once CASRFISYEQYF TGTGCCAGCAGATTTATTTCCTACGAGCAGTACTTC
TRBJ2-3 TRBV19 . 13 many CASRRLSTDTQYF TGTGCCAGTAGACGGTTGAGCACAGATACGCAGTATTTT
TRBJ1-1 TRBV30 . 12 . CAWSGWDGEAFF TGTGCCTGGAGCGGTTGGGACGGTGAAGCTTTCTTT
TRBJ1-3 TRBV3-1 . 16 many CASSQECILPRNTIYF TGTGCCAGCAGCCAAGAATGCATCCTTCCGAGAAACACCATATATTTT
TRBJ1-1 TRBV6-5 . 14 . CASSYSSRVGEAFF TGTGCCAGCAGTTACTCAAGCAGGGTTGGAGAAGCTTTCTTT
TRBJ1-2 TRBV12-3/TRBV12-4 . 15 many CASSLFGGDYYGYTF TGTGCCAGCAGTTTATTCGGGGGAGATTACTATGGCTACACCTTC
TRBJ2-2 TRBV11-2 . 14 many CASSPDGNTGELFF TGTGCCAGCAGCCCCGACGGAAACACCGGGGAGCTGTTTTTT
TRBJ1-1 TRBV6-2/TRBV6-3 . 11 . CASTSTAQAFF TGTGCCAGCACCTCGACAGCTCAAGCTTTCTTT
TRBJ1-2 TRBV5-4 . 16 many CASSLRTGRDGYGYTF TGTGCCAGCAGCTTAAGGACGGGTCGGGATGGCTATGGCTACACCTTC
TRBJ1-1 TRBV12-3/TRBV12-4 TRBD1 14 many CASSSRDRGTEAFF TGTGCCAGCAGTTCCCGGGACAGGGGGACTGAAGCTTTCTTT
TRBJ1-6 TRBV4-2 . 16 many CASSQVIGTYNSPLHF TGTGCCAGCAGCCAAGTTATTGGGACCTATAATTCACCCCTCCACTTT
TRBJ1-5 TRBV18 . 16 many CASSPRTDAVHRPQHF TGTGCCAGCTCACCAAGAACCGACGCTGTACATCGGCCCCAGCATTTT
TRBJ2-5 TRBV5-1 TRBD2 18 . CASSPGLAGVISQETQYF TGCGCCAGCAGCCCGGGACTAGCGGGGGTAATCTCCCAAGAGACCCAGTACTTC
TRBJ1-6 TRBV3-1 TRBD1 16 many CASSPLKGAYNSPLHF TGTGCCAGCAGCCCTCTGAAGGGGGCATATAATTCACCCCTCCACTTT
TRBJ1-3 TRBV5-1 . 17 many CASSLAAAGTRGNTIYF TGCGCCAGCAGCTTGGCCGCTGCGGGGACGCGAGGAAACACCATATATTTT
TRBJ2-5 TRBV27 TRBD2 16 many CASRDLLAGVKETQYF TGTGCCAGCAGAGACTTGCTAGCGGGAGTTAAGGAGACCCAGTACTTC
TRBJ2-2 TRBV3-1 . 13 . CASSQARGGELFF TGTGCCAGCAGCCAAGCACGTGGCGGGGAGCTGTTTTTT
TRBJ2-2 TRBV12-5 . 15 many CASGLVGAGTGELFF TGTGCTAGTGGTTTGGTGGGGGCAGGGACCGGGGAGCTGTTTTTT
TRBJ2-5 TRBV30 TRBD2 15 many CAWSKGLAVPRTQYF TGTGCCTGGAGTAAGGGACTAGCGGTACCGCGGACCCAGTACTTC
TRBJ2-5 TRBV10-3 TRBD2 17 many CAISTLELAGGQETQYF TGTGCCATCAGTACCCTCGAACTAGCGGGGGGCCAAGAGACCCAGTACTTC
TRBJ2-5 TRBV11-2 . 15 many CASSQGRGKRETQYF TGTGCCAGCAGCCAGGGCAGGGGCAAGCGGGAGACCCAGTACTTC
TRBJ2-5 TRBV11-1 . 16 many CASSFWERGVEKTQYF TGTGCCAGCAGCTTTTGGGAGAGGGGGGTCGAGAAGACCCAGTACTTC
TRBJ1-2 TRBV19 . 14 many CASSIWGSDYGYTF TGTGCCAGTAGTATTTGGGGCTCGGACTATGGCTACACCTTC
TRBJ2-7 TRBV12-3/TRBV12-4 TRBD1 14 many CASSTRQGAYEQYF TGTGCCAGCAGTACCAGACAGGGGGCCTACGAGCAGTACTTC
TRBJ2-7 TRBV2 . 13 many CASRGDLPYEQYF TGTGCCAGCAGGGGCGACCTACCCTACGAGCAGTACTTC